The clone carrying this T cell receptor beta chain was seen ten or more times. Its target is unknown. This entry comes from a study of CD8 T cells in ankylosing spondylitis. General study findings and limits: Within ankylosing spondylitis blood, a TCR beta motif made up of eight or nine highly homologous variants appeared to be characteristic.

TCRdb reanalysed the 5' RACE reads using MiXCR and keeps one entry per CDR3 protein. The sample has roughly 100,000 distinct CDR3 sequences, 7.5% to 9% seen once. The V and J ends lost 1 base and 3 bases respectively, with 7 bases between them. The CDR3 is made up of 13 amino acids. Germline assignment: CDR1 SGHKS and CDR2 YYEKEE (reference sequence). The chain recombines TRBV5-5 with TRBJ1-1; D uncertain. This TCR was recovered from a male donor with ankylosing spondylitis or in good health (not recorded which). Specimen: blood, either unsorted or a sorted T cell fraction (not recorded which). CDR3 sequence (DNA): TGTGCCAGCAGCTTGTCACGGGACACTGAAGCTTTCTTT. It codes for CASSLSRDTEAFF. Complete variable domain (other parts from reference TRBV5-5 and TRBJ1-1): DAGVTQSPTHLIKTRGQQVTLRCSPISGHKSVSWYQQVLGQGPQFIFQYYEKEERGRGNFPDRFSARQFPNYSSELNVNALLLGDSALYLCASSLSRDTEAFFGQGTRLTVV.